The T cell receptor (beta chain) under discussion was sequenced for a study of cytomegalovirus exposure and HLA in healthy donors. Study details: The 90 to 150 validation repertoires, a later analysis reported, used the same platform as the approximately 670 repertoires from the first cohort.

With V trimmed by 5 bases and J by 5 bases, 13 bases remained unmatched. The CDR3 contains 17 residues. Germline assignment: CDR1 LNHDA and CDR2 SQIVND (reference sequence). Regarding the study as a whole: Most TCR sequences were rare, but some public TCRs occurred in many donors.

As concerns this clone: Its antigen remains unidentified.

The method was immunoSEQ multiplex PCR; TCRdb's version includes in-frame clones alone and lacks a portion of them. The sample contains about 65,000 clones, about 90% of which appear only once. Sequencing was performed on PBMCs. The chain employs TRBV19 and TRBJ1-5, with 9 bases that match TRBD1. The sequence came from a woman aged 18-29 years in good health and CMV-seronegative. CDR3 residues: CASSPGQGRGVDQPQHF. Here the CDR3 DNA reads TGTGCCAGTAGTCCCGGACAGGGGAGAGGAGTTGATCAGCCCCAGCATTTT.